The rows below give T cell receptor beta chains drawn from one sample of a study of blood T cell repertoires in COVID-19. Profiling relied on immunoSEQ multiplex PCR, and the TCRdb table lists in-frame clones only, not all of them. In the table there are about 190,000 clones, about four fifths of which are singletons. Material: PBMCs or T cells enriched from blood (not recorded which). These receptors all come from a woman in her twenties or thirties who had recovered from COVID-19. The CDR3 runs from the conserved cysteine through the conserved F or W. A D gene is named only where the DNA matches it firmly. Clone sizes are given selectively: once, few, many, or a class where the clone is expanded.

abundance: .; v_gene: TRBV4-2; d_gene: TRBD2; j_gene: TRBJ2-1; CDR3aa: CASSHPSTAGGHNEQFF; CDR3nt: TGTGCCAGCAGCCACCCTTCAACAGCGGGGGGCCACAATGAGCAGTTCTTC
abundance: .; v_gene: TRBV28; d_gene: .; j_gene: TRBJ1-1; CDR3aa: CASAWGTAEAFF; CDR3nt: TGTGCCAGCGCCTGGGGGACTGCTGAAGCTTTCTTT
abundance: .; v_gene: TRBV29-1; d_gene: TRBD2; j_gene: TRBJ2-3; CDR3aa: CSVEGGDFPSTDTQYF; CDR3nt: TGCAGCGTTGAGGGAGGGGATTTTCCTAGCACAGATACGCAGTATTTT
abundance: once; v_gene: TRBV7-8; d_gene: .; j_gene: TRBJ2-3; CDR3aa: CASSPGGGTDTQYF; CDR3nt: TGTGCCAGCAGCCCGGGGGGCGGCACAGATACGCAGTATTTT
abundance: .; v_gene: TRBV13; d_gene: .; j_gene: TRBJ1-2; CDR3aa: CASSRRVGRASGDGYTF; CDR3nt: TGTGCCAGCAGCCGAAGGGTCGGGAGGGCAAGCGGGGATGGCTACACCTTC
abundance: once; v_gene: TRBV27; d_gene: TRBD2; j_gene: TRBJ2-1; CDR3aa: CASSFSRGALYNEQFF; CDR3nt: TGTGCCAGCAGTTTCTCGCGGGGGGCTTTATACAATGAGCAGTTCTTC
abundance: .; v_gene: TRBV5-1; d_gene: TRBD1; j_gene: TRBJ1-2; CDR3aa: CASREGSRGQDYGYTF; CDR3nt: TGCGCCAGCAGGGAGGGGAGCAGGGGGCAGGACTATGGCTACACCTTC
abundance: .; v_gene: TRBV5-1; d_gene: TRBD2; j_gene: TRBJ2-7; CDR3aa: CASSWGLAGGAEQYF; CDR3nt: TGCGCCAGCAGCTGGGGACTAGCGGGAGGGGCCGAGCAGTACTTC
abundance: many; v_gene: TRBV18; d_gene: TRBD2; j_gene: TRBJ2-2; CDR3aa: CASSLLSGSVSGELFF; CDR3nt: TGTGCCAGCTCACTCCTTAGCGGGAGCGTTAGCGGGGAGCTGTTTTTT
abundance: .; v_gene: TRBV5-1; d_gene: TRBD1; j_gene: TRBJ1-1; CDR3aa: CASSLEGALVTEAFF; CDR3nt: TGCGCCAGCAGCTTGGAGGGGGCGTTGGTCACTGAAGCTTTCTTT
abundance: .; v_gene: TRBV4-1; d_gene: .; j_gene: TRBJ1-2; CDR3aa: CASSESGRGYGYTF; CDR3nt: TGCGCCAGCAGCGAATCCGGCAGAGGCTATGGCTACACCTTC
abundance: .; v_gene: TRBV6-5; d_gene: .; j_gene: TRBJ1-2; CDR3aa: CASKGVYGYTF; CDR3nt: TGTGCCAGCAAGGGGGTTTATGGCTACACCTTC
abundance: .; v_gene: TRBV9; d_gene: .; j_gene: TRBJ2-5; CDR3aa: CASSVAKEETQYF; CDR3nt: TGTGCCAGCAGCGTAGCCAAGGAGGAGACCCAGTACTTC
abundance: .; v_gene: TRBV7-7; d_gene: TRBD2; j_gene: TRBJ2-3; CDR3aa: CASSPRLADPTDTQYF; CDR3nt: TGTGCTAGCAGCCCACGACTAGCGGACCCCACAGATACGCAGTATTTT
abundance: .; v_gene: TRBV28; d_gene: .; j_gene: TRBJ2-2; CDR3aa: CASSFRQGRGELFF; CDR3nt: TGTGCCAGCAGTTTTCGTCAGGGCCGCGGGGAGCTGTTTTTT
abundance: .; v_gene: TRBV11-3; d_gene: .; j_gene: TRBJ1-1; CDR3aa: CASSLEPGGVAFF; CDR3nt: TGTGCCAGCAGCTTAGAACCCGGGGGGGTGGCTTTCTTT
abundance: .; v_gene: TRBV28; d_gene: TRBD1; j_gene: TRBJ2-4; CDR3aa: CASSLGTGNIQYF; CDR3nt: TGTGCCAGCAGTTTAGGGACAGGAAACATTCAGTACTTC
abundance: .; v_gene: TRBV7-9; d_gene: .; j_gene: TRBJ2-3; CDR3aa: CASSLYLAGTDTQYF; CDR3nt: TGTGCCAGCAGCTTATACTTAGCGGGCACAGATACGCAGTATTTT
abundance: .; v_gene: TRBV19; d_gene: TRBD1; j_gene: TRBJ2-2; CDR3aa: CASSINPGTGDTGELFF; CDR3nt: TGTGCCAGTAGTATCAACCCCGGGACAGGGGACACCGGGGAGCTGTTTTTT
abundance: once; v_gene: TRBV3-1/TRBV3-2; d_gene: .; j_gene: TRBJ1-4; CDR3aa: CASSRIGQEKLFF; CDR3nt: TGTGCCAGCAGCCGAATAGGACAAGAAAAACTGTTTTTT
abundance: once; v_gene: TRBV5-4; d_gene: TRBD2; j_gene: TRBJ2-7; CDR3aa: CASSPGGLAGTIYEQYF; CDR3nt: TGTGCCAGCAGTCCAGGGGGACTAGCGGGGACCATTTACGAGCAGTACTTC
abundance: once; v_gene: TRBV28; d_gene: .; j_gene: TRBJ2-1; CDR3aa: CASSLQVLGGYEQFF; CDR3nt: TGTGCCAGCAGTTTACAGGTGCTGGGTGGCTATGAGCAGTTCTTC
abundance: .; v_gene: TRBV3-1/TRBV3-2; d_gene: TRBD1; j_gene: TRBJ1-2; CDR3aa: CASSQPRGRIGYTF; CDR3nt: TGTGCCAGCAGCCAACCCAGGGGGAGAATTGGCTACACCTTC
abundance: .; v_gene: TRBV19; d_gene: TRBD1; j_gene: TRBJ2-7; CDR3aa: CASRPHRGLDEQYF; CDR3nt: TGTGCCAGTAGACCTCACAGGGGTCTGGACGAGCAGTACTTC
abundance: .; v_gene: TRBV5-1; d_gene: TRBD1; j_gene: TRBJ1-2; CDR3aa: CASSLETGLYGYTF; CDR3nt: TGCGCCAGCAGCTTGGAGACAGGGCTCTACGGCTACACCTTC
abundance: .; v_gene: TRBV7-6; d_gene: TRBD2; j_gene: TRBJ2-1; CDR3aa: CASSPVGGYVNEQFF; CDR3nt: TGTGCCAGCAGCCCCGTGGGGGGGTACGTCAATGAGCAGTTCTTC
abundance: .; v_gene: TRBV5-4; d_gene: TRBD1; j_gene: TRBJ1-1; CDR3aa: CASSSQGWSTEAFF; CDR3nt: TGTGCCAGCAGCTCACAGGGGTGGAGCACTGAAGCTTTCTTT
abundance: .; v_gene: TRBV28; d_gene: .; j_gene: TRBJ2-4; CDR3aa: CASSPTVWGASKNIQYF; CDR3nt: TGTGCCAGCAGCCCCACGGTATGGGGCGCGTCCAAAAACATTCAGTACTTC
abundance: .; v_gene: TRBV3-1/TRBV3-2; d_gene: TRBD2; j_gene: TRBJ2-5; CDR3aa: CASSQVKAGGGETQYF; CDR3nt: TGTGCCAGCAGCCAAGTCAAAGCGGGGGGCGGGGAGACCCAGTACTTC
abundance: .; v_gene: TRBV3-1/TRBV3-2; d_gene: .; j_gene: TRBJ1-3; CDR3aa: CASSPGGKRSGNTIYF; CDR3nt: TGTGCCAGCAGCCCGGGAGGGAAGCGCTCTGGAAACACCATATATTTT
abundance: .; v_gene: TRBV2; d_gene: .; j_gene: TRBJ2-2; CDR3aa: CASGGTDNLTGELFF; CDR3nt: TGTGCCAGCGGGGGGACAGATAATCTCACCGGGGAGCTGTTTTTT
abundance: .; v_gene: TRBV18; d_gene: TRBD1; j_gene: TRBJ1-3; CDR3aa: CASSPIDRARNTIYF; CDR3nt: TGTGCCAGCTCACCAATTGACAGGGCTCGGAACACCATATATTTT
abundance: once; v_gene: TRBV7-3; d_gene: TRBD2; j_gene: TRBJ2-3; CDR3aa: CASSLAGYTDTQYF; CDR3nt: TGTGCCAGCAGCCTAGCGGGGTACACAGATACGCAGTATTTT
abundance: once; v_gene: TRBV18; d_gene: TRBD1; j_gene: TRBJ1-2; CDR3aa: CASANEQGAYGYTF; CDR3nt: TGTGCCAGCGCTAACGAACAGGGGGCCTATGGCTACACCTTC
abundance: .; v_gene: TRBV27; d_gene: TRBD1; j_gene: TRBJ2-7; CDR3aa: CASHGTASYEQYF; CDR3nt: TGTGCCAGCCATGGGACAGCCTCTTACGAGCAGTACTTC
abundance: .; v_gene: TRBV28; d_gene: .; j_gene: TRBJ1-4; CDR3aa: CASSFFLGANEKLFF; CDR3nt: TGTGCCAGCAGTTTTTTCCTGGGAGCTAATGAAAAACTGTTTTTT
abundance: .; v_gene: TRBV5-1; d_gene: TRBD2; j_gene: TRBJ2-4; CDR3aa: CASSPTLAGGRGIQYF; CDR3nt: TGCGCCAGCAGCCCTACCCTAGCGGGGGGACGGGGCATTCAGTACTTC
abundance: .; v_gene: TRBV25-1; d_gene: .; j_gene: TRBJ1-5; CDR3aa: CASSEGSGNQPQHF; CDR3nt: TGTGCCAGCAGTGAAGGCTCAGGGAATCAGCCCCAGCATTTT
abundance: .; v_gene: TRBV2; d_gene: TRBD2; j_gene: TRBJ2-3; CDR3aa: CASIDAGGNTDTQYF; CDR3nt: TGTGCCAGCATAGACGCGGGGGGGAACACAGATACGCAGTATTTT
abundance: .; v_gene: TRBV28; d_gene: TRBD1; j_gene: TRBJ1-2; CDR3aa: CASSLGRGQGFYGYTF; CDR3nt: TGTGCCAGCAGTTTAGGCAGGGGGCAGGGGTTCTATGGCTACACCTTC
abundance: .; v_gene: TRBV12-3/TRBV12-4; d_gene: .; j_gene: TRBJ1-6; CDR3aa: CASSLAGATPLHF; CDR3nt: TGTGCCAGCAGTTTAGCCGGAGCCACACCCCTCCACTTT
abundance: once; v_gene: TRBV5-4; d_gene: .; j_gene: TRBJ2-1; CDR3aa: CASLRQGASSYNEQFF; CDR3nt: TGTGCCAGCCTAAGGCAGGGTGCCTCCTCCTACAATGAGCAGTTCTTC
abundance: .; v_gene: TRBV12-5; d_gene: .; j_gene: TRBJ1-1; CDR3aa: CASGLGADRALEAFF; CDR3nt: TGTGCTAGTGGTCTCGGCGCAGACAGAGCGCTTGAAGCTTTCTTT
abundance: .; v_gene: TRBV29-1; d_gene: .; j_gene: TRBJ1-4; CDR3aa: CSAGTVGGLFF; CDR3nt: TGCAGCGCCGGGACCGTCGGGGGACTGTTTTTT
abundance: once; v_gene: TRBV18; d_gene: TRBD1; j_gene: TRBJ1-2; CDR3aa: CASSPKGQGFYGYTF; CDR3nt: TGTGCCAGCTCACCAAAGGGACAGGGCTTTTATGGCTACACCTTC
abundance: .; v_gene: TRBV5-1; d_gene: .; j_gene: TRBJ1-6; CDR3aa: CASRDTGKRSPLHF; CDR3nt: TGCGCCAGCAGGGACACAGGGAAAAGGTCACCCCTCCACTTT
abundance: .; v_gene: TRBV10-3; d_gene: TRBD2; j_gene: TRBJ2-1; CDR3aa: CAISESGTSGRTYNEQFF; CDR3nt: TGTGCCATCAGTGAGTCTGGGACTAGCGGAAGGACCTACAATGAGCAGTTCTTC
abundance: .; v_gene: TRBV3-1/TRBV3-2; d_gene: TRBD1; j_gene: TRBJ2-4; CDR3aa: CASSLGRQGEAKNIQYF; CDR3nt: TGTGCCAGCAGCCTCGGCCGACAGGGGGAAGCCAAAAACATTCAGTACTTC
abundance: once; v_gene: TRBV14; d_gene: TRBD1; j_gene: TRBJ2-7; CDR3aa: CASTGTDPYYEQYF; CDR3nt: TGTGCCAGCACAGGGACAGACCCGTACTACGAGCAGTACTTC
abundance: .; v_gene: TRBV28; d_gene: .; j_gene: TRBJ2-1; CDR3aa: CASSDGYNEQFF; CDR3nt: TGTGCCAGCAGTGACGGGTACAATGAGCAGTTCTTC
abundance: .; v_gene: TRBV19; d_gene: TRBD2; j_gene: TRBJ2-7; CDR3aa: CASSSMTSGRDYEQYF; CDR3nt: TGTGCCAGTAGTTCAATGACTAGCGGGAGGGACTACGAGCAGTACTTC
abundance: .; v_gene: TRBV7-2; d_gene: .; j_gene: TRBJ1-2; CDR3aa: CASSLSHSGGNGYTF; CDR3nt: TGTGCCAGCAGCTTAAGCCACTCGGGGGGGAATGGCTACACCTTC
abundance: medium-sized; v_gene: TRBV28; d_gene: .; j_gene: TRBJ2-7; CDR3aa: CASRGKEPYEQYF; CDR3nt: TGTGCCAGCAGAGGCAAGGAGCCCTACGAGCAGTACTTC
abundance: .; v_gene: TRBV4-2; d_gene: .; j_gene: TRBJ2-7; CDR3aa: CASSRRQLSSYEQYF; CDR3nt: TGTGCCAGCAGCCGTAGACAGTTGAGCTCCTACGAGCAGTACTTC
abundance: .; v_gene: TRBV2; d_gene: TRBD2; j_gene: TRBJ2-7; CDR3aa: CASRGLADSYEQYF; CDR3nt: TGTGCCAGCAGAGGACTAGCGGACTCCTACGAGCAGTACTTC
abundance: .; v_gene: TRBV4-1; d_gene: TRBD1; j_gene: TRBJ2-3; CDR3aa: CASSQEQGVTDTQYF; CDR3nt: TGCGCCAGCAGCCAAGAACAGGGGGTAACAGATACGCAGTATTTT
abundance: .; v_gene: TRBV15; d_gene: .; j_gene: TRBJ2-7; CDR3aa: CATSRERTGTYEQYF; CDR3nt: TGTGCCACCAGCAGAGAGCGGACTGGTACCTACGAGCAGTACTTC
abundance: .; v_gene: TRBV7-9; d_gene: .; j_gene: TRBJ2-1; CDR3aa: CASSPGLESMTNEQFF; CDR3nt: TGTGCCAGCAGCCCCGGTCTAGAATCGATGACGAATGAGCAGTTCTTC
abundance: .; v_gene: TRBV5-4; d_gene: TRBD1; j_gene: TRBJ1-2; CDR3aa: CASSSPRAQGAGGYTF; CDR3nt: TGTGCCAGCAGCTCCCCCCGCGCACAGGGGGCTGGTGGCTACACCTTC